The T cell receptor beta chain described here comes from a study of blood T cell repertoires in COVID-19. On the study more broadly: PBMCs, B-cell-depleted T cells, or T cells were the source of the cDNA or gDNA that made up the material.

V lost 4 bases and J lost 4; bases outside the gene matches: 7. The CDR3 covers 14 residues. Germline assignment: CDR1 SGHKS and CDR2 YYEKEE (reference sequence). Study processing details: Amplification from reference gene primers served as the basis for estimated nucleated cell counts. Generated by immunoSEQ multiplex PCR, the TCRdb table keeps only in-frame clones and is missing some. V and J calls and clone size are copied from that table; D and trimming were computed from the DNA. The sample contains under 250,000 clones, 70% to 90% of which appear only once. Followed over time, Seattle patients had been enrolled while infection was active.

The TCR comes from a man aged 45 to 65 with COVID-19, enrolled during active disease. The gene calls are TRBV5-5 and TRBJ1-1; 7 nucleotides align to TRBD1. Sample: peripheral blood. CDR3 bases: TGTGCCAGCAGCGCAACGACAGGGAGCACTGAAGCTTTCTTT. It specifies CASSATTGSTEAFF.